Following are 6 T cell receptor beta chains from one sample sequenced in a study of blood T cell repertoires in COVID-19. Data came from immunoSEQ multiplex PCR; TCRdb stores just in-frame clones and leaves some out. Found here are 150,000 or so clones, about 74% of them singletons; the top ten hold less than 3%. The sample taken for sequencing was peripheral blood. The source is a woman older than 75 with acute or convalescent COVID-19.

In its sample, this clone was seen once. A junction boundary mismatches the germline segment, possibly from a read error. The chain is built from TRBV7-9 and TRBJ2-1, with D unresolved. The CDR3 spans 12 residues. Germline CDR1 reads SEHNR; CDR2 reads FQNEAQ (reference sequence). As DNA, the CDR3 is TGTGCCAGCAGCCCCCCACGGTCGTCTTTCGTCTTC. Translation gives CASSPPRSSFVF.

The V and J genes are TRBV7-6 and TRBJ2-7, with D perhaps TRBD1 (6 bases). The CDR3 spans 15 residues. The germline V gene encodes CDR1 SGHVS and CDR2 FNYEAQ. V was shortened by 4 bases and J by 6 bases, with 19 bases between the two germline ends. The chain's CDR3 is CASSSTGKGHPEQYF. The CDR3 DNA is TGTGCCAGCAGCTCGACAGGAAAGGGTCATCCCGAGCAGTACTTC.

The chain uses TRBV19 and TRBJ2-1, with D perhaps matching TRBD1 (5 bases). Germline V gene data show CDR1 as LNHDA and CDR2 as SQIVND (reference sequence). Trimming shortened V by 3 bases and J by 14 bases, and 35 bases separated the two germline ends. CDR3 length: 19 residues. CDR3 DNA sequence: TGTGCCAGTAGTATGGCAGGGCTAATCATACAATCCAAAATCCTAAGGGAGTTCTTC. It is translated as CASSMAGLIIQSKILREFF.

CDR3 loop: CASSPGAGWEYNEQFF. In nucleotides, the CDR3 is TGTGCCAGCAGCCCCGGAGCGGGATGGGAGTACAATGAGCAGTTCTTC. The chain combines TRBV5-4 with TRBJ2-1, with 7 bases identical to TRBD2. The CDR3 covers 16 residues. The V segment lost 4 bases and the J segment 4 bases; nucleotides outside the gene matches: 11. Germline-derived CDR1 and CDR2 are SGHNT and YYREEE (reference sequence).

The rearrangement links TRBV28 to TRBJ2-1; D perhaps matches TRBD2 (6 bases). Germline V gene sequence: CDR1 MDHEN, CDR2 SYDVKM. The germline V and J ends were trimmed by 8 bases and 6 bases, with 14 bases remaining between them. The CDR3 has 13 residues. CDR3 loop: CASRESGSNEQFF. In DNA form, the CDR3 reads TGTGCCAGCCGGGAGTCTGGTAGCAATGAGCAGTTCTTC.

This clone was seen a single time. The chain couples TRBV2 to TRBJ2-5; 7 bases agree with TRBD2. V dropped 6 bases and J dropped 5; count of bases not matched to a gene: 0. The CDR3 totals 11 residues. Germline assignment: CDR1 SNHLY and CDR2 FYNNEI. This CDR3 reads CASRAGETQYF. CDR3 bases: TGTGCCAGCAGAGCGGGGGAGACCCAGTACTTC.